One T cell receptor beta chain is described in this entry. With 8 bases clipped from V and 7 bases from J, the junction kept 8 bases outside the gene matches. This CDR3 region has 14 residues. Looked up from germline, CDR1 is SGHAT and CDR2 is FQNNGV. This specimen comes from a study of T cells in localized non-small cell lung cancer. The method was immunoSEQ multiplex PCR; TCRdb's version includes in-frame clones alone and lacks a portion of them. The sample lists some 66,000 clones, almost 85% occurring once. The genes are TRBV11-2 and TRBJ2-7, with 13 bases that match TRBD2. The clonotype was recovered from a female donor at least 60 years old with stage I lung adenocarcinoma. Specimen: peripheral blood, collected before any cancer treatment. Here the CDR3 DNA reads TGTGCCAGCGCGGGGACTAGCGGGATCTCTGAGCAGTACTTC. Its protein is CASAGTSGISEQYF.